This T cell receptor (beta chain) was captured in a study of kidney transplant recipient with SARS-CoV-2 infection. This clonotype was detected many times. The V end was cut by 5 bases, the J end by 5 bases, with 24 bases between. Germline CDR1 LGHDT, CDR2 YNNKEL (reference sequence). This CDR3 comprises 18 residues. TCRdb called the reads again in MiXCR, with one record for every CDR3 protein. The sample records fewer than 250,000 distinct CDR3 sequences, about 28% being singletons. Sequencing was performed on a blood sample, taken at baseline and on day 111 from a kidney transplant recipient. The chain uses TRBV3-1 and TRBJ2-2, with unresolved D. This receptor was identified in a young adult male patient who had COVID-19 and was a kidney transplant recipient. Certain T cells may be donor cells from the graft. This chain's CDR3 is CASSSQYPISGLTGELFF. The CDR3 nucleotides read TGTGCCAGCAGCAGTCAGTATCCCATTTCAGGCTTGACCGGGGAGCTGTTTTTT.